This T cell receptor beta chain was captured in a study of blood T cell repertoires in COVID-19. Across the whole study: Acute and convalescent COVID-19 samples came from the United States, Italy and Spain.

From germline, CDR1 is SGHVS and CDR2 FQNEAQ. The CDR3 is made up of 16 amino acids. V lost 5 bases and J lost 4, with 20 bases in between. Produced via immunoSEQ multiplex PCR; TCRdb's table is partial and in-frame only. The data show around 140,000 clones, 70% to 90% seen once. This receptor was identified in a human donor in a cohort sampled during active COVID-19. The sequencing sample was made of peripheral blood. The rearrangement links TRBV7-8 to TRBJ1-1; possible D gene TRBD1, 6 bases. CDR3 in amino acids: CASSEHGGRDSTEAFF. CDR3 bases: TGTGCCAGCAGCGAACACGGGGGGCGGGATAGCACTGAAGCTTTCTTT. Full variable domain (rest looked up from reference TRBV7-8 and TRBJ1-1): GAGVSQSPRYKVAKRGQDVALRCDPISGHVSLFWYQQALGQGPEFLTYFQNEAQLDKSGLPSDRFFAERPEGSVSTLKIQRTQQEDSAVYLCASSEHGGRDSTEAFFGQGTRLTVV.